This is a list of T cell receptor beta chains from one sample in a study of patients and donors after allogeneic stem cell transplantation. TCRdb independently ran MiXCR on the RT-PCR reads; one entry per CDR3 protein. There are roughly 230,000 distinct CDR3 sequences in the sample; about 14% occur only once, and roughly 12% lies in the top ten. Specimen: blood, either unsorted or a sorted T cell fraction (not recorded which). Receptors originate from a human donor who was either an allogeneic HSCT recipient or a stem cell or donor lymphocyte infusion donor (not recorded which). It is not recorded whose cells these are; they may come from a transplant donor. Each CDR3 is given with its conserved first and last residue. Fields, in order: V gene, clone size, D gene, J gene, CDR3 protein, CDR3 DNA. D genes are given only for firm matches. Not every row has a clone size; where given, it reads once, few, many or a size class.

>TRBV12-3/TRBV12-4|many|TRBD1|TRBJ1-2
CASSFGGTDLYGYTF
TGTGCCAGCAGTTTCGGCGGGACAGACCTCTATGGCTACACCTTC
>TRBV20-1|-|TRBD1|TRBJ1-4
CSATTGVREKLFF
TGCAGTGCTACGACAGGGGTTCGTGAAAAACTGTTTTTT
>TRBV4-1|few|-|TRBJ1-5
CASSQDMQFNQPQHF
TGCGCCAGCAGCCAAGATATGCAGTTCAATCAGCCCCAGCATTTT
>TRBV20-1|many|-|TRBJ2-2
CSASSTGRNTGELFF
TGCAGTGCTAGCTCGACAGGCCGAAACACCGGGGAGCTGTTTTTT
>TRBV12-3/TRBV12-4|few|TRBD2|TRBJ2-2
CASSLDSGGAGTGELFF
TGTGCCAGCAGTTTAGATAGCGGGGGGGCCGGCACCGGGGAGCTGTTTTTT
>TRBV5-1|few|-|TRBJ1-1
CASSLLNPGDTEAFF
TGCGCCAGCAGCTTACTCAACCCGGGAGACACTGAAGCTTTCTTT
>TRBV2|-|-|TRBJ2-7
CASSDRGYHEQYF
TGTGCCAGCAGTGACAGGGGATACCACGAGCAGTACTTC
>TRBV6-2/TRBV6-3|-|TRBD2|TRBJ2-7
CAVDRAGGLYEQYF
TGCGCCGTCGACAGAGCGGGGGGGCTGTACGAGCAGTACTTC
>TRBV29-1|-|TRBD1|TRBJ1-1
CSVEGQGIGNTEAFF
TGCAGCGTTGAAGGACAGGGGATAGGGAACACTGAAGCTTTCTTT
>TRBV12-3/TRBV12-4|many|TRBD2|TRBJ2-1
CASSSGTSGRRQFF
TGTGCCAGCAGCTCCGGGACTAGCGGGAGAAGGCAGTTCTTC
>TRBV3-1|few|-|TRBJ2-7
CASSETYDPPVEQYF
TGTGCCAGCAGCGAGACCTACGACCCACCCGTCGAGCAGTACTTC
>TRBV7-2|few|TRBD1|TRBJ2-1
CASSSDRRQGEQFF
TGTGCCAGCAGCTCGGACAGGCGACAGGGTGAGCAGTTCTTC
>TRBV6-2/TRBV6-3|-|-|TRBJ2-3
CASSYPGLKSDTQYF
TGTGCCAGCAGTTATCCGGGTCTAAAATCAGATACGCAGTATTTT
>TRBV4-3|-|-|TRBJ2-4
CASSQDRGAELAKNIQYF
TGCGCCAGCAGCCAAGATCGGGGGGCCGAACTAGCCAAAAACATTCAGTACTTC
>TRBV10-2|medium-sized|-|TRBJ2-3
CASRGSAADTQYF
TGCGCCAGTAGAGGATCGGCGGCAGATACGCAGTATTTT
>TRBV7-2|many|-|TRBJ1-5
CASSLGTGRQPQHF
TGTGCCAGTAGTCTCGGAACCGGACGGCAGCCCCAGCATTTT